The clone carrying this T cell receptor beta chain was picked up one time. The data belong to a study of blood T cell repertoires in COVID-19. Between the trimmed V and J ends, which lost 0 bases and 5 bases, there was a span of 10 bases. The CDR3 has 15 amino acids. CDR1 is SGHTA, CDR2 FQGNSA, per germline. Only in-frame clones appear in the TCRdb table, and some are missing; sequencing was by immunoSEQ multiplex PCR. The sample contains more than 130,000 clones, 88% of which appear only once. The source material was peripheral blood. This receptor was taken from a middle-aged man with active or convalescent COVID-19. The chain has TRBV7-2 and TRBJ2-2; possibly TRBD1 for D (6 bases). The CDR3 nucleotides read TGTGCCAGCAGCTTAGCAGGGGGAGTAACCGGGGAGCTGTTTTTT. It yields the protein CASSLAGGVTGELFF.